This T cell receptor beta chain was retrieved from a study of Ad26.COV2.S vaccination and SARS-CoV-2 variants. General study results and limits: Vaccinated and placebo-treated recipients had similar non-spike TCR breadth.

Regarding this clone: Its antigen is not known.

Germline V gives CDR1 KGHSH, CDR2 LQKENI. The V end lost 0 bases, the J end lost 5 bases, and 10 bases lay between the germline ends. The CDR3 totals 14 residues. The data were produced by immunoSEQ multiplex PCR, yet TCRdb's version contains in-frame clones alone and is incomplete. The sample has about 680,000 clones; more than 80% are singletons. Treatment: 19 received Ad26.COV2.S at low or high dose, single or two shots; 5 received placebo; per-sample allocation not given. Vaccine and placebo recipients were sampled on day 63 after the first injection. This material consisted of peripheral blood, taken in a trial of Ad26.COV2.S vaccine versus placebo. The sequence derives from a person aged 18-60 years who received the Ad26.COV2.S COVID-19 vaccine or a placebo. The V call is TRBV18, the J call TRBJ2-5; D is ambiguous. The CDR3 reads CASSPPSVLETQYF. The CDR3 region has the DNA TGTGCCAGCTCACCACCCTCGGTATTGGAGACCCAGTACTTC.